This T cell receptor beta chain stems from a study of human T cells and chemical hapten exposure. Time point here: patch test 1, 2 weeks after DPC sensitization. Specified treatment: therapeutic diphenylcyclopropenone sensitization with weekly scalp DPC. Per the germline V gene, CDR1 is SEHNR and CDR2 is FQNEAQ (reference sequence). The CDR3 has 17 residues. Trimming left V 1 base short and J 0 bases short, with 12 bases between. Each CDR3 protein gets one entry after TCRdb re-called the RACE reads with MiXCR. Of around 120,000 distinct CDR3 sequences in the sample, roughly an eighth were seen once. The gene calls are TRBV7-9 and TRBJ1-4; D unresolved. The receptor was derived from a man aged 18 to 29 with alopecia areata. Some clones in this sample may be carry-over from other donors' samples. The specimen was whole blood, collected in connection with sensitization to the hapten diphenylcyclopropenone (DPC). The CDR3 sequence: CASSLGADTSTNEKLFF. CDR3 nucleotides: TGTGCCAGCAGCTTAGGGGCTGACACATCAACTAATGAAAAACTGTTTTTT. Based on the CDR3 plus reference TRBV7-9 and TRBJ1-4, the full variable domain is DTGVSQNPRHKITKRGQNVTFRCDPISEHNRLYWYRQTLGQGPEFLTYFQNEAQLEKSRLLSDRFSAERPKGSFSTLEIQRTEQGDSAMYLCASSLGADTSTNEKLFFGSGTQLSVL.